This TCR beta chain was documented in a study of shared clonotypes between healthy human individuals. TCRdb keeps only in-frame clones here, not all; method: immunoSEQ multiplex PCR. Of a few million clones listed, more than 90% were seen once; the top ten hold around 0.14%. The ends lost 3 bases at V and 7 bases at J; junction bases unmatched: 1. CDR1 and CDR2 (germline): KGHSH, LQKENI. The CDR3 has 13 amino acids. In regard to this clone: This same CDR3 is encoded by further DNA sequences in the sample.

The clonotype was recovered from a man younger than 30 in good health. Sequencing was carried out using naive CD4+ T cells sorted from blood. Sample subset: CD45RA+ positively selected. The rearrangement joins TRBV18 to TRBJ1-5; 9 positions match TRBD1. The CDR3 DNA follows: TGTGCCAGCTCACCTGGGACAGGGCAGCCCCAGCATTTT. Its translation: CASSPGTGQPQHF.